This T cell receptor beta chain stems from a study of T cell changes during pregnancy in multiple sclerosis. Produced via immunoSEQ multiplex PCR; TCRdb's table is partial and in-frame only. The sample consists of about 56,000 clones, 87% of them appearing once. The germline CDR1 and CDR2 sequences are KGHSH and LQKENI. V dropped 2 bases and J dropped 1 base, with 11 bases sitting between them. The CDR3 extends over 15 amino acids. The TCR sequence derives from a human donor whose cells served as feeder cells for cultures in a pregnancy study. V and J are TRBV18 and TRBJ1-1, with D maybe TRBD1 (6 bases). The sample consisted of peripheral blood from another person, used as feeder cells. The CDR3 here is CASSPRGVRNTEAFF. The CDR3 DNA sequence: TGTGCCAGCTCACCAAGGGGGGTAAGGAACACTGAAGCTTTCTTT.